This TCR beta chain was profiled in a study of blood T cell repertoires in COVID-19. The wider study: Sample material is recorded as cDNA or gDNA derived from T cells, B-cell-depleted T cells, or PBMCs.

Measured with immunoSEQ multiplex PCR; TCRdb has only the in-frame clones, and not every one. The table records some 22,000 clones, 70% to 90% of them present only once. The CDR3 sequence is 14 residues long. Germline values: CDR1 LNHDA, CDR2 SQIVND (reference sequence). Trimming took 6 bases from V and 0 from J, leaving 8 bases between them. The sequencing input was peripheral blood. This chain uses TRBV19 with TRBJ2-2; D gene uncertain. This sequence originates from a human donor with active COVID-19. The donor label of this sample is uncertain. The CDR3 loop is CASRGLANTGELFF. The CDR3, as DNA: TGTGCCAGTAGGGGCCTGGCGAACACCGGGGAGCTGTTTTTT. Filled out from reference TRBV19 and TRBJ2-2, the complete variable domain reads DGGITQSPKYLFRKEGQNVTLSCEQNLNHDAMYWYRQDPGQGLRLIYYSQIVNDFQKGDIAEGYSVSREKKESFPLTVTSAQKNPTAFYLCASRGLANTGELFFGEGSRLTVL.